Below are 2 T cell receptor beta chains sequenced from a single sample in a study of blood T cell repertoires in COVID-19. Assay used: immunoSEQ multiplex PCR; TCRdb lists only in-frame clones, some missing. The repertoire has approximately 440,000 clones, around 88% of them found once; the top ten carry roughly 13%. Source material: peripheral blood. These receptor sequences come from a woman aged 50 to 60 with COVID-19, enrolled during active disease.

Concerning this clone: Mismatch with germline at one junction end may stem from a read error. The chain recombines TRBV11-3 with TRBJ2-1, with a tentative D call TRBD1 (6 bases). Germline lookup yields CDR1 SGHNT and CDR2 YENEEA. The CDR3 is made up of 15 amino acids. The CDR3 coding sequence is TGTGCCAGCAGTTTAGGACAGTCGTCCTACAATGAGCAGTTCTTC. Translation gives CASSLGQSSYNEQFF.

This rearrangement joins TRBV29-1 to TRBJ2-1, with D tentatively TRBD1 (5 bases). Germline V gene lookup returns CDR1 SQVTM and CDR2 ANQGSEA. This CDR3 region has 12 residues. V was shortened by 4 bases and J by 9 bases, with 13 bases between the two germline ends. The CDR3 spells CSVGMGPAEQFF. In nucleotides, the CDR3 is TGCAGCGTTGGTATGGGGCCGGCTGAGCAGTTCTTC.